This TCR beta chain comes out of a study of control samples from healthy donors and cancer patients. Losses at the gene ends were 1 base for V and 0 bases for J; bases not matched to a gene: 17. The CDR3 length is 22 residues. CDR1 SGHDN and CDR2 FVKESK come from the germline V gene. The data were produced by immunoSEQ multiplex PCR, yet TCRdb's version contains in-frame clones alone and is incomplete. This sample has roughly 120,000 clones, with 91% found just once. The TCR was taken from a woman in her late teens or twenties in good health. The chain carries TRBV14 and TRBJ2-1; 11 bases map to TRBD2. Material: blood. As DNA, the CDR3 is TGTGCCAGCAGCCAAGGACTTCCGGGACTAGCGGACCTTTTCCGCTCCTACAATGAGCAGTTCTTC. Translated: CASSQGLPGLADLFRSYNEQFF.